This TCR beta chain was found in a study of blood T cell repertoires in COVID-19. Profiled with immunoSEQ multiplex PCR; TCRdb holds only in-frame clones, not every one. The sample yields about 220,000 clones, more than 65% seen once. The clonotype was recovered from a woman older than 75 with acute or convalescent COVID-19. Source material: peripheral blood.

The CDR3, as DNA: TGTGCCAGCAGCTTAGCCTCCCCGGGGGGCTATGGCTACACCTTC. This codes for CASSLASPGGYGYTF. The V call is TRBV7-9, the J call TRBJ1-2; a possible D gene is TRBD1 (5 bases). Trimming left V 0 bases short and J 4 bases short, with 12 bases between. Germline CDR1 and CDR2: SEHNR and FQNEAQ (reference sequence). This CDR3 is 15 amino acids long.